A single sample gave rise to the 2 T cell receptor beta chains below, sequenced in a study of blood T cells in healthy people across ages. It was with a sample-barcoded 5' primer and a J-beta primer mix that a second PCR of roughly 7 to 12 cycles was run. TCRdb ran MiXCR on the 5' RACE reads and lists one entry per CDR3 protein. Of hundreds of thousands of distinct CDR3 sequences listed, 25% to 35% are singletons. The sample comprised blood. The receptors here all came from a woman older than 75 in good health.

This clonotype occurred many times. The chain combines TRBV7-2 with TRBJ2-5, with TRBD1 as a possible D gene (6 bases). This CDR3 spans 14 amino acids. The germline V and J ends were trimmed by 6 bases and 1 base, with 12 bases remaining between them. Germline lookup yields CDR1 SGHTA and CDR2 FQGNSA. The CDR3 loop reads CASRLDSIQETQYF. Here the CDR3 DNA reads TGTGCCAGCAGGTTGGACAGCATCCAAGAGACCCAGTACTTC.

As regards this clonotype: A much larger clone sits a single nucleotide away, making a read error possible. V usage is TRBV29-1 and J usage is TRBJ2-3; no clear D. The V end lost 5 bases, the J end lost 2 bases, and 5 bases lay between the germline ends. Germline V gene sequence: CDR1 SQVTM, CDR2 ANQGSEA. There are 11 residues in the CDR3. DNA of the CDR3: TGCAGCGTTCCATTCACAGATACGCAGTATTTT. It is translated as CSVPFTDTQYF.